Below are 20 T cell receptor beta chains sequenced from a single sample in a study of CD8 T cells in ankylosing spondylitis. TCRdb re-analysed the 5' RACE reads in MiXCR, keeping a single row per CDR3 protein. This table has roughly 250,000 distinct CDR3 sequences, 8% to 11% appearing once. The sample taken for sequencing was blood, either unsorted or a sorted T cell fraction (not recorded which). All receptors come from a male donor with ankylosing spondylitis or in good health (not recorded which).

The sample holds many counts of this clonotype. The chain combines TRBV3-1 with TRBJ1-6; 7 bases map to TRBD1. The CDR3 is 14 amino acids. CDR1 is LGHDT and CDR2 is YNNKEL in the germline V gene (reference sequence). J gave up 7 bases and V 5 bases, and 5 bases lay outside the gene matches. CDR3 sequence reads: CASSGGTANSPLHF. Here the CDR3 DNA reads TGTGCCAGCAGCGGCGGGACAGCCAATTCACCCCTCCACTTT.

The V and J genes are TRBV4-1 and TRBJ2-1, with 12 nucleotides matching TRBD2. Germline V CDR1 and CDR2: MGHRA, YSYEKL. The CDR3 is 14 amino acids. The ends lost 6 bases at V and 11 bases at J; junction bases unmatched: 8. The chain's CDR3 is CASRPPSGGGKQFF. CDR3 bases: TGCGCCAGCAGGCCACCTAGCGGGGGGGGTAAGCAGTTCTTC.

V is TRBV3-1 and J is TRBJ2-3, with no clear D. Germline lookup yields CDR1 LGHDT and CDR2 YNNKEL (reference sequence). The V gene lost 4 bases and the J gene lost 6 bases, with 14 bases spanning the gap. The CDR3 is 14 amino acids. CDR3: CASSLLEEYDTQYF. In nucleotides, the CDR3 is TGTGCCAGCAGCCTCCTAGAGGAGTATGATACGCAGTATTTT.

This clonotype was detected a few times. The rearrangement uses TRBV12-3 or TRBV12-4 and TRBJ1-5; 7 nucleotides line up with TRBD1. J gave up 6 bases and V 5 bases, and 4 bases lay outside the gene matches. CDR3 length: 13 residues. The DNA for the CDR3 is TGTGCCAGCAGTGCAGGGGGTATTCAGCCCCAGCATTTT. Protein: CASSAGGIQPQHF.

The chain uses TRBV9 and TRBJ2-3; maybe TRBD2 (5 bases). V was cut by 0 bases and J by 4 bases, with 18 bases left in between. The CDR3 has 17 amino acids. Germline-derived CDR1 and CDR2 are SGDLS and YYNGEE. For the CDR3, the DNA is TGTGCCAGCAGCGTAGCTGGAGGAGCGGTATTACCAGATACGCAGTATTTT. Translation: CASSVAGGAVLPDTQYF.

This clonotype has ten or more counts. The chain uses TRBV29-1 and TRBJ2-5; weak D call: TRBD2 (6 bases). The CDR3 contains 12 residues. Germline V gene lookup returns CDR1 SQVTM and CDR2 ANQGSEA. Trimming removed 2 bases from V and 4 bases from J, with 8 bases in between. The CDR3 region is CSVEFGGETQYF. DNA for the CDR3: TGCAGCGTTGAATTCGGGGGAGAGACCCAGTACTTC.

The chain is built from TRBV11-1 and TRBJ2-3; 10 nucleotides match TRBD2. Germline CDR1 is SGHAT and CDR2 is FQDESV (reference sequence). V dropped 4 bases and J dropped 5; count of bases not matched to a gene: 15. The CDR3 extends over 18 amino acids. This CDR3 is CASSSLIGLAGDQDTQYF. The CDR3 bases are TGTGCCAGCAGCTCCTTAATAGGGCTAGCGGGAGATCAAGATACGCAGTATTTT.

The chain employs TRBV29-1 and TRBJ2-3; TRBD2 agrees at 7 bases. The CDR3 is made up of 13 amino acids. CDR1 is SQVTM and CDR2 is ANQGSEA in the germline V gene. V lost 4 bases, J lost 3 bases, and 4 bases stayed unmatched. This chain's CDR3 is CSVGTRMTDTQYF. CDR3 nucleotide sequence: TGCAGCGTTGGGACTAGAATGACAGATACGCAGTATTTT.

The sample holds a few counts of this clonotype. This chain links TRBV5-1 with TRBJ2-5; D uncertain. Trimming left V 0 bases short and J 5 bases short, with 5 bases between. Germline assignment: CDR1 SGHRS and CDR2 YFSETQ. The CDR3 sequence is 12 residues long. CDR3 residues: CASSLEPETQYF. In DNA, the CDR3 is TGCGCCAGCAGCTTGGAACCTGAGACCCAGTACTTC.

This clonotype was observed many times. The chain links TRBV5-5 to TRBJ2-3; 7 bases agree with TRBD2. J lost 6 bases, V lost 2 bases, and 15 bases had no gene match. Germline CDR1 and CDR2: SGHKS and YYEKEE (reference sequence). The CDR3 has 17 residues. CDR3 residues: CASSLTDSRGVTDTQYF. Here the CDR3 DNA reads TGTGCCAGCAGCTTAACGGATTCCCGGGGGGTTACGGATACGCAGTATTTT.

Comment on this clonotype: The junction departs from the called germline gene at one end, perhaps through a read error. The rearrangement uses TRBV4-1 and TRBJ2-5; D may be TRBD2 (6 bases). This CDR3 comprises 15 residues. Germline values: CDR1 MGHRA, CDR2 YSYEKL. This chain's CDR3 is CASSQWMGGQETQYF. CDR3 sequence (DNA): TGCGCCAGTAGCCAGTGGATGGGGGGTCAAGAGACCCAGTACTTC.

This clonotype was counted only a few times. The V and J genes are TRBV4-2 and TRBJ2-7; 9 bases line up with TRBD2. The CDR3 consists of 16 residues. From germline, CDR1 is LGHNA and CDR2 YNFKEQ. J lost 3 bases, V lost 1 base, and 7 bases had no gene match. The CDR3 DNA sequence: TGTGCCAGCAGCCAAGCATCTAGCGGGACAGACTACGAGCAGTACTTC. Its protein is CASSQASSGTDYEQYF.

This clonotype was observed a handful of times. The chain has TRBV2 and TRBJ1-2; D uncertain. Germline values: CDR1 SNHLY, CDR2 FYNNEI. This CDR3 spans 11 amino acids. V shed 6 bases and J shed 5 bases, with 7 bases lying between them. The CDR3: CASSAAYGYTF. Written as DNA, the CDR3 is TGTGCCAGCAGCGCCGCTTATGGCTACACCTTC.

V and J are TRBV20-1 and TRBJ2-3; weak D call: TRBD2 (6 bases). The germline gives CDR1 DFQATT, CDR2 SNEGSKA (reference sequence). The CDR3 extends over 16 amino acids. V shed 6 bases and J shed 3 bases, with 22 bases lying between them. This CDR3 reads CSAKRGGAPRTDTQYF. CDR3 nucleotide sequence: TGCAGTGCCAAGAGGGGCGGGGCCCCCCGGACAGATACGCAGTATTTT.

This clonotype was counted ten times or more. The V call is TRBV5-1, the J call TRBJ1-6; D is uncertain. Germline V gene data show CDR1 as SGHRS and CDR2 as YFSETQ. The CDR3 is 13 residues long. V dropped 0 bases and J dropped 6 bases, with 4 bases sitting between them. The CDR3 DNA follows: TGCGCCAGCAGCTTGGAGGTTAATTCACCCCTCCACTTT. Protein: CASSLEVNSPLHF.

This clonotype was observed at least ten times. The V call is TRBV29-1, the J call TRBJ2-3, with 7 bases fitting TRBD1. The CDR3 extends over 14 amino acids. The V gene's germline CDR1 is SQVTM and CDR2 ANQGSEA. V lost 8 bases, J lost 4 bases, and 12 bases stayed unmatched. Written as DNA, the CDR3 is TGCAGCCCAGTCCGACAGGGACGGCCAGATACGCAGTATTTT. It codes for CSPVRQGRPDTQYF.

This clonotype was detected many times. This chain uses TRBV12-3 or TRBV12-4 with TRBJ1-2, with a tentative D call TRBD1 (5 bases). V gave up 5 bases and J gave up 0 bases, with 16 bases separating them. The CDR3 runs 16 residues. DNA of the CDR3: TGTGCCAGCAGTCCTAGGGCTGTGACAGCTAACTATGGCTACACCTTC. Its protein product is CASSPRAVTANYGYTF.

This clonotype was recorded once. A clone one base away is much larger, so this may be a read error. The chain is built from TRBV6-1 and TRBJ1-1; TRBD1 aligns across 7 bases. CDR1 and CDR2 (germline): MNHNS, SASEGT. Unmatched junction bases numbered 8, after V lost 5 bases and J lost 5 bases. The CDR3 has 14 residues. CDR3 region: CASSPMDRITEAFF. CDR3 in DNA: TGTGCCAGCAGTCCTATGGACAGGATAACTGAAGCTTTCTTT.

Only a few counts were recorded for this clonotype. This sequence joins TRBV18 and TRBJ2-7, with 8 bases that match TRBD2. There are 18 residues in the CDR3. Unmatched junction bases numbered 14, after V lost 3 bases and J lost 1 base. Germline loops: CDR1 KGHSH, CDR2 LQKENI. CDR3 region: CASSPLMRGAGVSYEQYF. Here the CDR3 DNA reads TGTGCCAGCTCACCTCTAATGAGAGGAGCGGGGGTTTCCTACGAGCAGTACTTC.

This clonotype was observed many times. V is TRBV12-3 or TRBV12-4 and J is TRBJ2-2; either TRBD1 or TRBD2 may supply D (5 bases each). V was pared by 3 bases and J by 4 bases, with 9 bases between. This CDR3 has 14 amino acids. The CDR3 protein is CASSLAGTTGELFF. The DNA for the CDR3 is TGTGCCAGCAGTTTGGCAGGGACCACCGGGGAGCTGTTTTTT.